This T cell receptor beta chain was retrieved from a study of OX40 agonist ivuxolimab in advanced cancers. Sequenced by immunoSEQ multiplex PCR; TCRdb stores in-frame clones only, minus some. The sample records tens of thousands of clones, over 70% being singletons. CDR3 length: 15 amino acids. Germline assignment: CDR1 MGHRA and CDR2 YSYEKL. V lost 3 bases and J lost 2, with 13 bases in between. The chain has TRBV4-1 and TRBJ1-1, with D tentatively TRBD1 (6 bases). This specimen was CD4+ or CD8+ T cells sorted from blood, taken in a trial of the OX40 agonist ivuxolimab. This receptor was obtained from an adult with an advanced solid tumor such as melanoma, head and neck, liver or kidney cancer. The CDR3 sequence is CASSQKVGANTEAFF. In nucleotides, the CDR3 is TGCGCCAGCAGCCAGAAGGTGGGGGCCAACACTGAAGCTTTCTTT.